This is a list of T cell receptor beta chains from one sample in a study of cytomegalovirus exposure and HLA in healthy donors. Generated by immunoSEQ multiplex PCR, the TCRdb table keeps only in-frame clones and is missing some. The table has about 120,000 clones, approximately 72% seen once. Sample: PBMCs. These receptors all come from a woman aged 40 to 55 in good health and CMV-seropositive. The CDR3 runs from the conserved cysteine through the conserved F or W. The order of the fields is J gene, D gene, V gene, clone size, CDR3 DNA, CDR3 protein. D genes are given only for firm matches. The size of a clone is reported for some rows only, either as once, few or many, or as a class for expanded clones.

>TRBJ1-1|.|TRBV5-4|.
TGTGCCAGCAGCCTTGGGGCTGACACTGAAGCTTTCTTT
CASSLGADTEAFF
>TRBJ2-2|.|TRBV29-1|.
TGCAGCGTGATTGCGCCGGGGGTAAACACCGGGGAGCTGTTTTTT
CSVIAPGVNTGELFF
>TRBJ2-5|TRBD2|TRBV9|.
TGTGCCAGCAGCGCCACGACTAGCGCGGTGGAGACCCAGTACTTC
CASSATTSAVETQYF
>TRBJ2-2|.|TRBV6-4|many
TGTGCCAGCAGAGCCTACAGCTACACCGGGGAGCTGTTTTTT
CASRAYSYTGELFF
>TRBJ2-5|TRBD2|TRBV7-7|.
TGTGCTAGCAGCTTAGGGCGGGGGATAGCAGAGACCCAGTACTTC
CASSLGRGIAETQYF
>TRBJ1-4|TRBD1|TRBV10-1|.
TGCGCCAGCAGTGACCCCCCGCAGGGGGCAGGGGAAAAACTGTTTTTT
CASSDPPQGAGEKLFF
>TRBJ2-2|.|TRBV7-7|.
TGTGCCAGCAGCTTAGAACTACACGGGGAGCTGTTTTTT
CASSLELHGELFF
>TRBJ2-1|TRBD2|TRBV7-3|.
TGTGCCAGCAGCCTAGCGGGGTGGACCTACAATGAGCAGTTCTTC
CASSLAGWTYNEQFF
>TRBJ1-5|.|TRBV2|once
TGTGCCAGCAGTGAAAAGGGGCGCCAGCCCCAGCATTTT
CASSEKGRQPQHF
>TRBJ1-2|.|TRBV7-3|few
TGTGCCAGCAGCCCCCGCCCGGGGGTGACCGTCACCTTC
CASSPRPGVTVTF
>TRBJ1-2|TRBD1|TRBV6-1|.
TGTGCCAGCAGGACAGGGCAAAACTATGGCTACACCTTC
CASRTGQNYGYTF
>TRBJ2-3|.|TRBV11-2|.
TGTGCCAGCAGCTTAGGGGCCCGCAGCACAGATACGCAGTATTTT
CASSLGARSTDTQYF
>TRBJ2-6|TRBD1|TRBV7-8|.
TGTGCCAGCAGCGTAACAGGGGGCATCTCTGGGGCCAACGTCCTGACTTTC
CASSVTGGISGANVLTF
>TRBJ1-6|TRBD1|TRBV7-2|few
TGTGCCAGCAGGCTGGGACAGGGGACTTCACCCCTCCACTTT
CASRLGQGTSPLHF
>TRBJ2-3|TRBD2|TRBV6-1|.
TGTGCCAGCAGTGAAGCTAATCTAGCGGGGGGCACAGATACGCAGTATTTT
CASSEANLAGGTDTQYF
>TRBJ1-1|TRBD1|TRBV15|.
TGTGCCACCAGCAGAGATTACTGGGACAGGGGCCGCCGCGGTGGCACTGAAGCTTTCTTT
CATSRDYWDRGRRGGTEAFF
>TRBJ2-5|TRBD2|TRBV13|.
TGTGCCAGCAGCCGCCAACGGACTAGCGGGGAAGAGACCCAGTACTTC
CASSRQRTSGEETQYF
>TRBJ1-1|TRBD1|TRBV18|.
TGTGCCAGCTCACGAACGACAGGGGGCCCCACTGAAGCTTTCTTT
CASSRTTGGPTEAFF
>TRBJ1-2|.|TRBV5-1|.
TGCGCCAGCAGCCGAGAGATAGGAGGAGGCTACACCTTC
CASSREIGGGYTF
>TRBJ1-2|TRBD1|TRBV2|.
TGTGCCAGCACCCAAGGGGGCTCTGGCTACACCTTC
CASTQGGSGYTF
>TRBJ1-5|TRBD1|TRBV18|.
TGTGCCAGCTCACCGTCCCAGGGGGGAGGACAGCCCCAGCATTTT
CASSPSQGGGQPQHF
>TRBJ2-1|TRBD2|TRBV7-9|.
TGTGCCAGCAGCTACGGGGGGGAATACAATGAGCAGTTCTTC
CASSYGGEYNEQFF
>TRBJ2-3|TRBD2|TRBV11-2|.
TGTGCCAGCAGCCGGGGACTAGCGGGGGGCCGAGGAGATACGCAGTATTTT
CASSRGLAGGRGDTQYF
>TRBJ1-2|.|TRBV4-2|.
TGTGCCAGCAGCCAAGATCTCGGCACGGGCTATGGCTACACCTTC
CASSQDLGTGYGYTF
>TRBJ1-1|.|TRBV19|.
TGTGCCAGTAGTATGAGGAAAGGTCGCACTGAAGCTTTCTTT
CASSMRKGRTEAFF
>TRBJ2-5|TRBD2|TRBV5-1|.
TGCGCCAGCAGCTTGGGGACTAGCGGGGGATATCAAGAGACCCAGTACTTC
CASSLGTSGGYQETQYF
>TRBJ1-3|.|TRBV10-3|.
TGTGCCATCAGCTCCCAGGGTTCCGGAAACACCATATATTTT
CAISSQGSGNTIYF
>TRBJ2-5|.|TRBV4-1|.
TGCGCCAGCAGCCAAAGCCCCGTAAAGGAGACCCAGTACTTC
CASSQSPVKETQYF
>TRBJ2-1|TRBD1|TRBV25-1|.
TGTGCCAGCAGGGAAGGGGGACAGACTTGGGATGAGCAGTTCTTC
CASREGGQTWDEQFF
>TRBJ2-7|.|TRBV11-2|once
TGTGCCAGCAGCAGAGGACAAGACTACGAGCAGTACTTC
CASSRGQDYEQYF
>TRBJ1-2|.|TRBV28|.
TGTGCCAGCAGTTTGAGGGACTATGGCTACACCTTC
CASSLRDYGYTF
>TRBJ2-1|.|TRBV12-2|many
TGTGCAAGTCGCTTATCAGGGGGCATGTACAATGAGCAGTTCTTC
CASRLSGGMYNEQFF
>TRBJ2-5|TRBD2|TRBV7-2|.
TGTGCCAGCAGCTTCACTAGCGGGGAGACCCAGTACTTC
CASSFTSGETQYF
>TRBJ1-1|.|TRBV6-5|once
TGTGCCAGCAGTTACACGTCGGACAGCATTGAAGCTTTCTTT
CASSYTSDSIEAFF
>TRBJ2-2|TRBD2|TRBV5-4|.
TGTGCCAGCACGAGCGGGGGTCCGATCGGGGAGCTGTTTTTT
CASTSGGPIGELFF
>TRBJ1-6|TRBD1|TRBV4-1|.
TGCGCCAGCAGCCTAACAGGGGGAAGGGGTAATTCACCCCTCCACTTT
CASSLTGGRGNSPLHF
>TRBJ1-5|TRBD1|TRBV19|.
TGTGCCAGTAGTATCTCCGACAGGGGGCTCCAGCCCCAGCATTTT
CASSISDRGLQPQHF
>TRBJ2-2|.|TRBV6-6|.
TGTGCCAGCAGACCAGAGGAGGGGACCGGGGAGCTGTTTTTT
CASRPEEGTGELFF
>TRBJ1-1|TRBD1|TRBV4-3|few
TGCGCCAGCAGCCGGGACAGGGAAACTGAAGCTTTCTTT
CASSRDRETEAFF
>TRBJ1-5|TRBD1|TRBV2|.
TGTGCCAGCAGTGCTACAGGGGGCCTTCAGCCCCAGCATTTT
CASSATGGLQPQHF
>TRBJ2-7|TRBD1|TRBV2|.
TGTGCCAGCGCCCCAGGACAGGACAACGAGCAGTACTTC
CASAPGQDNEQYF
>TRBJ2-7|TRBD1|TRBV7-2|.
TGTGCCAGCAGCACCGGGACAGCCTCCTACGAGCAGTACTTC
CASSTGTASYEQYF
>TRBJ2-7|.|TRBV6-1|few
TGTGCCAGCAGTGGTCAGGGTGGCGACGAGCAGTACTTC
CASSGQGGDEQYF
>TRBJ1-2|.|TRBV2|.
TGTGCCAGCAGTGAATTACCAGGCGAAGATGGCTACACCTTC
CASSELPGEDGYTF
>TRBJ2-3|TRBD1|TRBV5-1|few
TGCGCCAGCAGCTGGGGACAGATCACAGATACGCAGTATTTT
CASSWGQITDTQYF
>TRBJ1-2|.|TRBV18|.
TGTGCCAGCTCACCAGTGGTAGGGTCGGACAGCTACACCTTC
CASSPVVGSDSYTF
>TRBJ1-1|TRBD1|TRBV4-3|.
TGCGCCAGCAGCCCAGCTACAGGGGGCAAGGCTATCACTGAAGCTTTCTTT
CASSPATGGKAITEAFF
>TRBJ2-3|.|TRBV6-5|.
TGTGCCAGCAGTTACCCCACTAGCACAGATACGCAGTATTTT
CASSYPTSTDTQYF
>TRBJ1-2|.|TRBV7-2|.
TGTGCCAGCAGCTTAGCCGGGGGGTCGGATGGCTACACCTTC
CASSLAGGSDGYTF
>TRBJ1-2|TRBD1|TRBV25-1|.
TGTGCCAGCAGTGAAACAGGGGTCTATGGCTACACCTTC
CASSETGVYGYTF
>TRBJ2-7|.|TRBV13|.
TGTGCCAGCAGTCGTACCTACGAGCAGTACTTC
CASSRTYEQYF
>TRBJ2-5|.|TRBV18|.
TGTGCCAGCTCACCAGACAGTACCCAAGAGACCCAGTACTTC
CASSPDSTQETQYF
>TRBJ2-5|.|TRBV4-3|.
TGCGCCAGCAGCCGCCTAGGGCAGGGGGAGACCCAGTACTTC
CASSRLGQGETQYF
>TRBJ1-1|.|TRBV18|.
TGTGCCAGCTCATATAGCCCTATCGGGGGCACTGAAGCTTTCTTT
CASSYSPIGGTEAFF
>TRBJ1-1|.|TRBV2|.
TGTGCCAGCAGTGAGGAGGAGTACACTGAAGCTTTCTTT
CASSEEEYTEAFF
>TRBJ1-5|TRBD1|TRBV6-5|.
TGTGCCAGCAGCGGCAGGGGGCGAAATCAGCCCCAGCATTTT
CASSGRGRNQPQHF
>TRBJ1-3|.|TRBV10-2|.
TGCGCCAGCAGTGGTTCCGGGGGCTCTGGAAACACCATATATTTT
CASSGSGGSGNTIYF